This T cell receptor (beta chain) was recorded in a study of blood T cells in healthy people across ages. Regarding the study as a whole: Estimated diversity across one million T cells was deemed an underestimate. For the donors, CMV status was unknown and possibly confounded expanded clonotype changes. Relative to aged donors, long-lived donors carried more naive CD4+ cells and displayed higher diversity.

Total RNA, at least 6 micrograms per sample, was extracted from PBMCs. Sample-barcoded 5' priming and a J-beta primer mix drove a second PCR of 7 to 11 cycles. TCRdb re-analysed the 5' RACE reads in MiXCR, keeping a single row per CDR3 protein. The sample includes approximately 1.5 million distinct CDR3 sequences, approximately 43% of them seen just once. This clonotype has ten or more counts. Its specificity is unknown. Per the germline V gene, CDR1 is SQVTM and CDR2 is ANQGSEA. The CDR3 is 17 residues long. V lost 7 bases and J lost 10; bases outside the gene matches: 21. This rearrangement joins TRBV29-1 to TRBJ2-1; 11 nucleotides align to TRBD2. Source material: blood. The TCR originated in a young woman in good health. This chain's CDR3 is CSALSPSGRTPYREQFF. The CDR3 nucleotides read TGCAGCGCTTTGTCCCCTAGCGGGAGGACTCCCTACAGGGAGCAGTTCTTC.